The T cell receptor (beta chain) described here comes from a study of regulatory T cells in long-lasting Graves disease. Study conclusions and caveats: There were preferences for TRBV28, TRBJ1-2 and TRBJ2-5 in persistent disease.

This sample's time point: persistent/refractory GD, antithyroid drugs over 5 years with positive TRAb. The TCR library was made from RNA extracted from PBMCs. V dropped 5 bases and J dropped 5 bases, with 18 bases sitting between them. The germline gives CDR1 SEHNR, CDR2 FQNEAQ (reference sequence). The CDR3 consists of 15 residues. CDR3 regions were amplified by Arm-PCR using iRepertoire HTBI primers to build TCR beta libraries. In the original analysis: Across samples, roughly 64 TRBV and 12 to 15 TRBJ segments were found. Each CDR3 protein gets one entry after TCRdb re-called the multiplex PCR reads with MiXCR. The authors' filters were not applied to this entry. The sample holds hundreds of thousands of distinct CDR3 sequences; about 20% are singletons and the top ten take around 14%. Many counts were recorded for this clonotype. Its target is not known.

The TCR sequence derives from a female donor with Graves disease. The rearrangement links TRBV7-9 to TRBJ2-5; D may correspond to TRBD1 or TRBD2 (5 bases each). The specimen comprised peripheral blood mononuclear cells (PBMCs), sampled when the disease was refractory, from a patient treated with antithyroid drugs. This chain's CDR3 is CASSTTGRQTETQYF. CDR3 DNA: TGTGCCAGCAGCACGACGGGACGGCAAACGGAGACCCAGTACTTC.